A single T cell receptor beta chain is shown here with its context. These data come from a study of blood T cell repertoires in COVID-19. As for the study in general: Sources were T cells, B-cell-depleted T cells, or PBMCs; the material itself was cDNA or gDNA.

TCRdb's table, derived via immunoSEQ multiplex PCR, lists solely in-frame clones and lacks some. The table includes roughly 43,000 clones, roughly 85% detected once. The V gene's germline CDR1 is SGHRS and CDR2 YFSETQ. The germline V and J ends were trimmed by 0 bases and 6 bases, with 16 bases remaining between them. The CDR3 is 16 amino acids. The genes are TRBV5-1 and TRBJ2-1, with D perhaps matching TRBD2 (6 bases). The clonotype originates from a man in his sixties with active COVID-19. Sequenced input: peripheral blood. The CDR3 here is CASSLAPTGGSNEQFF. The CDR3 bases are TGCGCCAGCAGCTTGGCTCCTACTGGGGGGTCCAATGAGCAGTTCTTC. Supplemented by reference TRBV5-1 and TRBJ2-1, the full variable domain reads KAGVTQTPRYLIKTRGQQVTLSCSPISGHRSVSWYQQTPGQGLQFLFEYFSETQRNKGNFPGRFSGRQFSNSRSEMNVSTLELGDSALYLCASSLAPTGGSNEQFFGPGTRLTVL.